These 2 T cell receptor beta chains were sequenced from one sample in a study of tumor-infiltrating lymphocytes in primary liver carcinoma (dated by TCRdb to 2017 to 2019). TRIzol reagent was used to extract blood RNA from unsorted whole blood, while the DNeasy Blood & Tissue kit provided the germline DNA. TCRdb lists the instrument as Illumina HiSeq 2500. TCRbeta-specific cDNA was reverse-transcribed from about 520 ng total RNA using a constant-region primer and ProtoScript II reverse transcriptase. Three nested multiplex PCR rounds, following a slightly modified ARM-PCR procedure, were used to build the TCRbeta libraries. Each of the first two PCR rounds ran for about 10 cycles using multiplex TRBV1-TRBV30 forward primers together with a Cbeta reverse primer. The public reads were quality trimmed at Q25 with fastp and then assembled into clones with MiXCR by TCRdb, keeping productive beta chains. Each record represents a unique CDR3 protein, reported with the most common genes and DNA among its rows. This sample gives some 320,000 distinct CDR3 sequences in total; roughly 60% of them show up just once. The ten largest account for roughly 9% of the sample.

Sequencing was carried out using peripheral blood. These receptors came from a middle-aged man with primary liver carcinoma and hepatitis B virus infection.

This clonotype has a count of ten or more. The rearrangement uses TRBV4-2 and TRBJ1-3, with D unresolved. V was cut by 0 bases and J by 4 bases, with 13 bases left in between. The length of the CDR3 is 16 residues. From germline, CDR1 is LGHNA and CDR2 YNFKEQ. CDR3: CASSQDVLVAGNTIYF. CDR3 bases: TGTGCCAGCAGCCAAGATGTGCTGGTGGCAGGAAACACCATATATTTT.

Concerning this clonotype itself: It may be a read error: a sequence one base away is much more abundant. The V call is TRBV5-5, the J call TRBJ2-5; maybe TRBD2 (6 bases). Germline CDR1 and CDR2: SGHKS and YYEKEE (reference sequence). The CDR3 has 16 residues. The germline V and J ends were trimmed by 4 bases and 1 base, with 17 bases remaining between them. This chain's CDR3 is CASSPASGVIQETQYF. For the CDR3, the DNA is TGTGCCAGCAGCCCCGCCTCGGGGGTCATCCAAGAGACCCAGTACTTC.